The 26 T cell receptor beta chains in this list originate from one sample, sequenced in a study of cytomegalovirus exposure and HLA in healthy donors. 60 Vbeta and 13 Jbeta primers were used in PCR. Produced via immunoSEQ multiplex PCR; TCRdb's table is partial and in-frame only. This sample has 160,000 or so clones, with about 72% found just once. The sequenced sample was PBMCs. The receptors were gathered from a man younger than 45 in good health and CMV-seropositive.

This rearrangement joins TRBV30 to TRBJ1-2, with D tentatively TRBD1 (6 bases). CDR3 size: 13 residues. Germline V lookup: CDR1 GTSNPN, CDR2 SVGIG (reference sequence). The V end was cut by 2 bases, the J end by 8 bases, with 15 bases between. As DNA, the CDR3 is TGTGCCTGGAGTCCGGGGGGCCCATTCGGCTACACCTTC. It encodes CAWSPGGPFGYTF.

The chain has TRBV7-9 and TRBJ2-5; 7 nucleotides align to TRBD2. The CDR3 length is 14 residues. Trimming at V came to 5 bases and at J to 3 bases, leaving 6 bases not matched to a gene. Germline CDR1 is SEHNR and CDR2 is FQNEAQ (reference sequence). CDR3 sequence reads: CASSLGAGEETQYF. DNA for the CDR3: TGTGCCAGCAGCCTTGGGGCGGGGGAAGAGACCCAGTACTTC.

This rearrangement joins TRBV4-2 to TRBJ1-1, with D unresolved. CDR3 size: 16 residues. The V end lost 0 bases, the J end lost 1 base, and 12 bases lay between the germline ends. Germline assignment: CDR1 LGHNA and CDR2 YNFKEQ. CDR3: CASSQDLPQTNTEAFF. As DNA, the CDR3 is TGTGCCAGCAGCCAAGATCTCCCACAGACGAACACTGAAGCTTTCTTT.

The chain uses TRBV13 and TRBJ1-1; 8 nucleotides line up with TRBD1. The ends lost 4 bases at V and 0 bases at J; junction bases unmatched: 1. Germline assignment: CDR1 PRHDT and CDR2 FYEKMQ (reference sequence). The CDR3 is 14 amino acids. Written as DNA, the CDR3 is TGTGCCAGCAGCTCGGGACAGGTGAACACTGAAGCTTTCTTT. It yields the protein CASSSGQVNTEAFF. The full variable domain, completed using reference TRBV13 and TRBJ1-1, is AAGVIQSPRHLIKEKRETATLKCYPIPRHDTVYWYQQGPGQDPQFLISFYEKMQSDKGSIPDRFSAQQFSDYHSELNMSSLELGDSALYFCASSSGQVNTEAFFGQGTRLTVV.

The chain is built from TRBV9 and TRBJ2-2, with 9 bases aligning to TRBD1. The germline V gene has CDR1 SGDLS and CDR2 YYNGEE. The ends lost 2 bases at V and 6 bases at J; junction bases unmatched: 8. This CDR3 contains 16 residues. The CDR3 DNA sequence: TGTGCCAGCAGCGTGCCGGGACAGGGTTATGCCGGGGAGCTGTTTTTT. Encoded protein: CASSVPGQGYAGELFF.

The chain recombines TRBV2 with TRBJ2-2; maybe TRBD1 (6 bases). The V and J ends lost 4 bases and 0 bases respectively, with 9 bases between them. Germline V CDR1 and CDR2: SNHLY, FYNNEI. This CDR3 comprises 15 residues. The CDR3 loop is CASSGTVTNTGELFF. In DNA, the CDR3 is TGTGCCAGCAGTGGGACAGTGACGAACACCGGGGAGCTGTTTTTT.

The chain joins TRBV14 to TRBJ2-5; a possible D gene is TRBD1 (6 bases). This CDR3 contains 16 residues. In germline, CDR1 is SGHDN, CDR2 FVKESK. The ends were cut back, 3 bases at V and 3 bases at J, with 17 bases in the middle. The CDR3: CASSQITGTPKETQYF. In DNA, the CDR3 is TGTGCCAGCAGCCAGATTACCGGGACACCCAAAGAGACCCAGTACTTC.

V usage is TRBV29-1 and J usage is TRBJ2-2, with a tentative D call TRBD2 (6 bases). The germline gives CDR1 SQVTM, CDR2 ANQGSEA. CDR3 length equals 13 residues. The V and J ends lost 6 bases and 4 bases respectively, with 12 bases between them. The CDR3 nucleotides are TGCAGCGTGGAGGAGGGGCCCACCGGGGAGCTGTTTTTT. Its protein product is CSVEEGPTGELFF.

The rearrangement links TRBV11-2 to TRBJ2-1; TRBD2 matches 11 bases. J was trimmed by 7 bases and V by 5 bases; bases with no gene match: 4. The germline gives CDR1 SGHAT, CDR2 FQNNGV. The CDR3 totals 14 residues. Here the CDR3 reads CASSPGLAANEQFF. The CDR3 DNA reads TGTGCCAGCAGCCCGGGACTAGCGGCGAATGAGCAGTTCTTC.

This clone was recorded a few times. This same CDR3 is encoded by further DNA sequences in the sample. V and J are TRBV6-5 and TRBJ1-2, with D possibly being TRBD1 (5 bases). V lost 6 bases, J lost 7 bases, and 18 bases lay in between. Looked up from germline, CDR1 is MNHEY and CDR2 is SVGAGI. CDR3 size: 14 residues. The CDR3 bases are TGTGCCAGCAGCGACAGTACCCCGGTGGGTGGCTACACCTTC. Translation: CASSDSTPVGGYTF.

The genes are TRBV5-1 and TRBJ2-7, with 10 bases identical to TRBD1. V trimming: 0 bases; J trimming: 5 bases; junction bases outside the gene matches: 5. The CDR3 is 15 residues long. Germline V lookup: CDR1 SGHRS, CDR2 YFSETQ. CDR3 residues: CASSLAGDRGDEQYF. For the CDR3, the DNA is TGCGCCAGCAGCTTGGCTGGGGACAGGGGAGACGAGCAGTACTTC.

V is TRBV11-2 and J is TRBJ2-2; D might be TRBD1 (6 bases). The V gene's germline CDR1 is SGHAT and CDR2 FQNNGV. The CDR3 sequence is 14 residues long. Trimming left V 2 bases short and J 5 bases short, with 9 bases between. The CDR3 DNA is TGTGCCAGCAGCTTAAATACAGGGACCGGGGAGCTGTTTTTT. Its translation: CASSLNTGTGELFF.

The chain links TRBV7-2 to TRBJ1-5; 11 bases map to TRBD1. With 1 base clipped from V and 6 bases from J, the junction kept 2 bases outside the gene matches. Looked up from germline, CDR1 is SGHTA and CDR2 is FQGNSA. This CDR3 is built from 15 residues. This chain's CDR3 is CASSLGTGGTQPQHF. DNA of the CDR3: TGTGCCAGCAGCTTAGGGACAGGGGGCACTCAGCCCCAGCATTTT.

CDR3 DNA sequence: TGTGCCAGCAGTGAAGGGCCCGCTAGCGGGAACTCCTACGAGCAGTACTTC. Translated: CASSEGPASGNSYEQYF. The genes are TRBV2 and TRBJ2-7; TRBD2 aligns across 9 bases. This CDR3 contains 17 residues. Germline CDR1 SNHLY, CDR2 FYNNEI. V lost 1 base, J lost 0 bases, and 7 bases stayed unmatched.

Only one count was recorded for this clone. The rearrangement links TRBV27 to TRBJ2-7; no definite D call. This CDR3 has 13 residues. Looked up from germline, CDR1 is MNHEY and CDR2 is SMNVEV (reference sequence). The V end lost 4 bases, the J end lost 2 bases, and 9 bases lay between the germline ends. As DNA, the CDR3 is TGTGCCAGCAGTTCCTACCCAACCTACGAGCAGTACTTC. It yields the protein CASSSYPTYEQYF.

The rearrangement joins TRBV2 to TRBJ1-5, with D unresolved. The CDR3 covers 12 residues. V lost 7 bases, J lost 5 bases, and 9 bases lay in between. Germline loops: CDR1 SNHLY, CDR2 FYNNEI. This CDR3 reads CASNILHQPQHF. The CDR3 DNA sequence: TGTGCCAGCAACATCCTCCATCAGCCCCAGCATTTT.

This clone was observed a few times. The rearrangement links TRBV14 to TRBJ2-3, with D perhaps TRBD2 (6 bases). CDR3 size: 16 residues. Germline lookup yields CDR1 SGHDN and CDR2 FVKESK. Deletions cut 5 bases from V and 2 bases from J, with 17 bases between. The CDR3 DNA reads as TGTGCCAGCAGCAAAAGAGTAGCGCGGGACACAGATACGCAGTATTTT. It encodes CASSKRVARDTDTQYF.

V and J are TRBV28 and TRBJ2-7; D is perhaps TRBD1 (6 bases). This CDR3 contains 13 residues. The germline V gene has CDR1 MDHEN and CDR2 SYDVKM. V was pared by 5 bases and J by 5 bases, with 13 bases between. This CDR3 is CASSAPGHHEQYF. Written as DNA, the CDR3 is TGTGCCAGCAGTGCTCCGGGACATCACGAGCAGTACTTC.

Written as DNA, the CDR3 is TGTGCCAGCTCAGGGACAGGGGGCTCCTACGAGCAGTACTTC. This codes for CASSGTGGSYEQYF. The rearrangement uses TRBV18 and TRBJ2-7, with TRBD1 matching 11 bases. J gave up 0 bases and V 5 bases, and 0 bases lay outside the gene matches. The germline V gene has CDR1 KGHSH and CDR2 LQKENI. The CDR3 is 14 residues long.

The chain combines TRBV6-6 with TRBJ2-7; maybe TRBD2 (6 bases). Trimming took 9 bases from V and 0 from J, leaving 18 bases between them. CDR3 length: 15 amino acids. Germline-derived CDR1 and CDR2 are MNHNY and SVGAGI (reference sequence). CDR3: CASDGGGTASYEQYF. The CDR3 nucleotides are TGTGCCAGTGATGGAGGCGGGACGGCCTCCTACGAGCAGTACTTC.

The CDR3 spells CASIKGAHGANVLTF. The CDR3 DNA follows: TGCGCCAGCATCAAGGGGGCGCATGGGGCCAACGTCCTGACTTTC. The chain links TRBV5-1 to TRBJ2-6; 7 nucleotides match TRBD1. The length of the CDR3 is 15 residues. The germline V gene encodes CDR1 SGHRS and CDR2 YFSETQ. V was pared by 6 bases and J by 3 bases, with 6 bases of the junction left unmatched.

The count of this clone is one. The J gene is TRBJ1-6, the V gene TRBV6-5; D possibly corresponds to TRBD1 (6 bases). The CDR3 runs 15 residues. In germline, CDR1 is MNHEY, CDR2 SVGAGI. With 5 bases removed from V and 8 bases from J, the gap between germline ends came to 16 bases. CDR3 nucleotide sequence: TGTGCCAGCAGTGGTTTTGGGGGCGCTTATTCACCCCTCCACTTT. The encoded protein is CASSGFGGAYSPLHF.

The chain couples TRBV14 to TRBJ1-2; D is uncertain. CDR1 and CDR2 (germline): SGHDN, FVKESK. V lost 0 bases and J lost 5, with 13 bases in between. This CDR3 is 15 amino acids long. In nucleotides, the CDR3 is TGTGCCAGCAGCCAAGATCCGGGAGTATGGTATGGCTACACCTTC. Protein: CASSQDPGVWYGYTF.

The CDR3 DNA sequence: TGCGCCAGCAGTGGTTCTTTGCGGGACCAAGAGACCCAGTACTTC. It encodes CASSGSLRDQETQYF. The chain joins TRBV10-2 to TRBJ2-5; TRBD2 is a possible D gene (5 bases). This CDR3 is 15 amino acids long. Germline CDR1 and CDR2: WSHSY and SAAADI. Trimming took 4 bases from V and 0 from J, leaving 12 bases between them.

V is TRBV7-6 and J is TRBJ2-5; 10 bases are a match to TRBD2. The CDR3 totals 16 residues. V trimming: 5 bases; J trimming: 5 bases; junction bases outside the gene matches: 11. The V gene's germline CDR1 is SGHVS and CDR2 FNYEAQ. The DNA for the CDR3 is TGTGCCAGCAGCACCCAGGGACTAGCGAGGGAGGAGACCCAGTACTTC. Translating it yields CASSTQGLAREETQYF.

The chain couples TRBV5-1 to TRBJ2-2, with 9 positions matching TRBD1. In germline, CDR1 is SGHRS, CDR2 YFSETQ. The CDR3 contains 15 residues. J gave up 3 bases and V 4 bases, and 4 bases lay outside the gene matches. CDR3 in amino acids: CASSQTGGYTGELFF. The CDR3 DNA reads as TGCGCCAGCAGCCAGACAGGGGGATACACCGGGGAGCTGTTTTTT.